This T cell receptor beta chain was recovered during a study of OX40 agonist ivuxolimab in advanced cancers. Notes on the research overall: Ivuxolimab was a fully human IgG2 agonistic monoclonal antibody targeting the costimulatory receptor OX40 (CD134). The paper covers the monotherapy dose-escalation part of the phase I ivuxolimab trial, which included N ≈ 50 patients. Peripheral TCRbeta sequencing was intended to test whether TCR sequence diversity was altered and clonal T-cell expansion was caused by ivuxolimab. Prior anti-PD-1, anti-PD-L1 or anti-CTLA-4 therapy was permitted, and checkpoint inhibitors had been received by approximately 39% of dose-escalation patients. Three dose-escalation patients achieved partial responses, one with hepatocellular carcinoma and two with cutaneous melanoma. Intravenous ivuxolimab was administered to patients every 2 weeks at six dose levels: 0.01, 0.1, 0.3, 1.5, 3 and 10 mg/kg. Of the approximately 54 dose-escalation patients, hepatocellular carcinoma was present in roughly 19, melanoma in about 15, renal cell carcinoma in 9 and head and neck cancer in 9. In the dose-escalation cohort, around four fifths of patients were male, and the mean age was roughly 56 years with a range of roughly 20 to 80. General conclusions and limits of the study: Antigen specificity was not determined for the clonally expanded peripheral T cells. On average, CD8+ T cells showed more expanded clones than CD4+ T cells after ivuxolimab. Partial responders in the 0.1-3.0 mg/kg groups had among the lowest normalized peripheral clonal expansion, especially among CD8+ T cells. Clonal expansion of both CD4+ and CD8+ blood T cells was observed from baseline to week 6 at doses 0.1 to 3.0 mg/kg. Low levels of normalized T-cell clonal expansion were also seen in some nonresponding patients.

The CDR3 covers 11 residues, taking in both the cysteine and the phenylalanine. Of all the DNA, just the CDR3 is kept, 33 bases in frame from base 1. V is pared back by 4 bases and J by 8 bases, with 8 bases lying between the germline termini. CDR1 and CDR2, per the germline V gene, are WSHSY and SAAADI. For sequencing of the TCRbeta CDR3 region, genomic DNA was extracted from the sorted cells. TCRbeta CDR3 regions were sequenced using the immunoSEQ Assay. In TCRdb, the immuneACCESS table is reduced to in-frame sequences with V and J assigned. These tables do not hold every clone; where another copy was compared, an unresolved V gene accounts for under half, and the others remain unexplained. The sample yields 60,000 or so clones; about nine tenths were counted once. The ten largest clones take up approximately 16% of the sample. The trial excluded patients who had a history of autoimmune disease or were on systemic immunosuppression. Peripheral blood for TCR sequencing was collected from all dose cohorts at baseline, on cycle 4 day 1, and on cycle 7 day 1. Samples were obtained from an open-label, multicenter, first-in-human phase I dose-escalation trial of ivuxolimab. Adults with locally advanced or metastatic melanoma, renal cell, hepatocellular, or head and neck squamous cell carcinoma were enrolled in the trial. Before TCR sequencing, CD4+ and CD8+ T cells were separately sorted from peripheral blood.

Comment on this clone: Its binding antigen is unknown. No much larger clone exists at a distance of one base, and base qualities are not known.

Rearrangement joined TRBV10-2 to TRBJ1-1, with TRBD1 as a weak D call on 6 bases. The specimen comprised CD4+ or CD8+ T cells sorted from blood, sampled in a trial of the OX40 agonist ivuxolimab. The receptor's source is an adult with an advanced solid tumor such as melanoma, head and neck, liver or kidney cancer. The CDR3 sequence is CASSAQGEAFF. The DNA reads TGCGCCAGCAGTGCCCAGGGGGAAGCTTTCTTT.